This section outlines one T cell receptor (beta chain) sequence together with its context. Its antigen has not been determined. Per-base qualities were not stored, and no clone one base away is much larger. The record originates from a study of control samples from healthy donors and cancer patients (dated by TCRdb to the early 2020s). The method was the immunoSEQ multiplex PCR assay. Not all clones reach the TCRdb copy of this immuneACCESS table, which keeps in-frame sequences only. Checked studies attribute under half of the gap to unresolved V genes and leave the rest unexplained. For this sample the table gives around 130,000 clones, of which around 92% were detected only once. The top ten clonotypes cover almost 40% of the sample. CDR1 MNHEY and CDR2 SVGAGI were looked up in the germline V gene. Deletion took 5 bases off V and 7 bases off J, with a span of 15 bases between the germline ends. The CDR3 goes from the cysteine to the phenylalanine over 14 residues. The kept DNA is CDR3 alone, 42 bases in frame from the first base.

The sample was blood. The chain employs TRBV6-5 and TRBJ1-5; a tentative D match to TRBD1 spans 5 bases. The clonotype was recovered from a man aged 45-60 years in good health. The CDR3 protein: CASSTSDSGQPQHF. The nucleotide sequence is TGTGCCAGCAGTACCTCCGACAGCGGACAGCCCCAGCATTTT.